The present T cell receptor beta chain was sequenced within a study of metastatic and nonmetastatic thyroid tumors. Overall study context: Both malignant and benign thyroid patients supplied peripheral blood and tumor or nodule tissue samples, across which the repertoires of these patients were then compared.

Between the trimmed V and J ends, which lost 7 bases and 2 bases, there was a span of 9 bases. This CDR3 spans 12 amino acids. Germline CDR1 DFQATT, CDR2 SNEGSKA (reference sequence). Original data processing: Variation in CDR3 across clinicopathological groups served as the basis for constructing a distant-metastasis classifier in papillary thyroid cancer. MiXCR was used by TCRdb to re-call the PCR reads. For this entry, the V and J calls and clone size follow TCRdb and not the study's own pipeline. The table lists some 10,000 clones, roughly 12% of them singletons, with over 9.5% in the top ten. Study-wide results and limits: Versus benign nodules, malignant thyroid tumors reportedly had significantly higher TCR beta diversity, in blood and tumor.

No treatment had been given to any patient before thyroid surgery. As regards this clone: Antigen: not known.

This sequence was found in a female donor with papillary thyroid cancer or a benign thyroid nodule (not recorded which). Some clones in this sample may be carry-over from other donors' samples. The chain is built from TRBV20-1 and TRBJ1-5; D remains unclear. Sequenced: blood. CDR3 sequence: CSDLRGNQPQHF. Written as DNA, the CDR3 is TGCAGTGACCTACGAGGCAATCAGCCCCAGCATTTT.